This T cell receptor (beta chain) was retrieved from a study of OX40 agonist ivuxolimab in advanced cancers. Study-level background: Two patients with cutaneous melanoma and one with hepatocellular carcinoma, three in total, showed partial responses.

In its sample, this clone was seen a few times. The table came from immunoSEQ multiplex PCR; TCRdb's copy has only in-frame clones and leaves some out. The table records tens of thousands of clones, about 90% of them present only once. J lost 4 bases, V lost 0 bases, and 4 bases had no gene match. The CDR3 length is 15 residues. Germline CDR1 LGHNA, CDR2 YNFKEQ. V and J are TRBV4-2 and TRBJ1-2; 8 bases fit TRBD1. The sequencing used CD4+ or CD8+ T cells sorted from blood, collected in a trial of the OX40 agonist ivuxolimab. The TCR sequence derives from an adult with an advanced solid tumor such as melanoma, head and neck, liver or kidney cancer. This chain's CDR3 is CASSQESTGGYGYTF. As DNA, the CDR3 is TGTGCCAGCAGCCAAGAGAGTACAGGGGGCTATGGCTACACCTTC.